These 29 T cell receptor beta chains originate from one sample sequenced in a study of T cells after yellow fever vaccination. TCRdb called the 5' RACE reads again in MiXCR, with one record for every CDR3 protein. The table lists some 500,000 distinct CDR3 sequences, around an eighth of them singletons. Source: PBMCs, taken on the day of the yellow fever booster vaccination. The receptors were gathered from a young man who received the YFV17D yellow fever vaccine.

The chain couples TRBV6-1 to TRBJ2-3; 11 bases align to TRBD2. The V gene end was trimmed by 6 bases and the J gene end by 0 bases; junction bases not matched to a gene: 2. The V gene's germline CDR1 is MNHNS and CDR2 SASEGT. The CDR3 is 15 residues long. CDR3 sequence reads: CASRIAGGSTDTQYF. CDR3 coding DNA: TGTGCCAGCAGAATAGCGGGAGGGAGCACAGATACGCAGTATTTT.

This clonotype was counted a few times. V gene TRBV5-6 combines with J gene TRBJ2-1; 8 bases are a match to TRBD2. The CDR3 extends over 17 amino acids. V was pared by 4 bases and J by 0 bases, with 9 bases of the junction left unmatched. Germline lookup yields CDR1 SGHDT and CDR2 YYEEEE. The CDR3 loop reads CASSGVSGKSSYNEQFF. The DNA for the CDR3 is TGTGCCAGCAGCGGTGTTAGCGGGAAAAGCTCCTACAATGAGCAGTTCTTC.

This clonotype has a count of ten or more. The chain couples TRBV7-2 to TRBJ1-1; D possibly corresponds to TRBD1 (5 bases). Germline V CDR1 and CDR2: SGHTA, FQGNSA. The germline V and J ends were trimmed by 5 bases and 11 bases, with 15 bases remaining between them. The CDR3 spans 12 residues. CDR3 bases: TGTGCCAGCAGCCGTCACGGGGGGGTGGCTTTCTTT. Translating it yields CASSRHGGVAFF.

This clonotype was seen a handful of times. The chain couples TRBV7-3 to TRBJ2-1; D is undetermined. Per germline, CDR1 SGHTA and CDR2 FQGTGA. The germline V and J ends were trimmed by 2 bases and 12 bases, with 11 bases remaining between them. The CDR3 loop spans 12 amino acids. Written as DNA, the CDR3 is TGTGCCAGCAGCTTATTAGGGCACGCGCAGTTCTTC. Amino acids: CASSLLGHAQFF.

The V gene is TRBV10-1, the J gene TRBJ2-3; 9 bases are shared with TRBD1. V was clipped by 6 bases and J by 3 bases; unmatched bases: 7. CDR1 is WNHNN, CDR2 SYGVQD, per germline (reference sequence). The CDR3 consists of 15 residues. CDR3 region: CASRPAGQGTDTQYF. Here the CDR3 DNA reads TGCGCCAGCAGACCCGCGGGACAGGGAACAGATACGCAGTATTTT.

This clonotype was observed at least ten times. The chain links TRBV29-1 to TRBJ1-2, with D perhaps TRBD1 (5 bases). V lost 6 bases to trimming and J lost 1 base, with 15 bases between them. Germline lookup yields CDR1 SQVTM and CDR2 ANQGSEA. The CDR3 totals 14 residues. This chain's CDR3 is CSVSRDMNNYGYTF. CDR3 coding DNA: TGCAGCGTGAGCAGGGATATGAATAACTATGGCTACACCTTC.

This clonotype was recorded a few times. The chain carries TRBV28 and TRBJ2-3, with D maybe TRBD1 (6 bases). The CDR3 runs 17 residues. Trimming pared 5 bases from V and 2 bases from J, leaving 20 bases between. CDR1 is MDHEN, CDR2 SYDVKM, per germline. The CDR3 sequence: CASSPSLGQTFTDTQYF. CDR3 DNA: TGTGCCAGCAGTCCAAGCCTCGGACAGACCTTCACAGATACGCAGTATTTT.

This clonotype is a singleton in its sample. Germline is not matched at one junction end, which may reflect a read error. The V and J genes are TRBV5-8 and TRBJ2-2; D is tentatively TRBD1 or TRBD2 (6 bases each). The CDR3 is made up of 14 amino acids. Looked up from germline, CDR1 is SGHTS and CDR2 is YDEGEE. The CDR3 loop reads CAISAGQNTGELFF. The DNA of the CDR3 is TGTGCCATCAGCGCGGGACAGAACACCGGGGAGCTGTTTTTT. The complete variable domain, with remaining parts taken from reference TRBV5-8 and TRBJ2-2, reads EAGVTQSPTHLIKTRGQQATLRCSPISGHTSVYWYQQALGLGLQFLLWYDEGEERNRGNFPPRFSGRQFPNYSSELNVNALELEDSALYLCAISAGQNTGELFFGEGSRLTVL.

The chain carries TRBV4-3 and TRBJ2-7; D is unresolved. The germline V gene has CDR1 LGHNA and CDR2 YSLEER. V dropped 0 bases and J dropped 6 bases, with 9 bases sitting between them. CDR3 length equals 13 residues. Written as DNA, the CDR3 is TGCGCCAGCAGCCAAGAATATGGCGGCGAGCAGTACTTC. This codes for CASSQEYGGEQYF.

The chain joins TRBV30 to TRBJ1-5; D is uncertain. CDR3 length equals 17 residues. Germline CDR1 and CDR2: GTSNPN and SVGIG (reference sequence). V lost 6 bases and J 0 bases, leaving 21 bases between the germline ends. The CDR3 DNA reads TGTGCCTGCACAAAGGACCGAGCTGGTCGTAGCAATCAGCCCCAGCATTTT. Amino acids: CACTKDRAGRSNQPQHF.

This clonotype was seen a few times. The chain employs TRBV11-2 and TRBJ2-7; perhaps TRBD2 as D (6 bases). CDR1 and CDR2 from the germline V gene are SGHAT and FQNNGV. The CDR3 extends over 16 amino acids. V lost 5 bases to trimming and J lost 3 bases, with 20 bases between them. CDR3 nucleotide sequence: TGTGCCAGCAGCCTCTTTCAGGTAGCGGTAAACTACGAGCAGTACTTC. It yields the protein CASSLFQVAVNYEQYF.

The chain links TRBV28 to TRBJ2-7; D gene ambiguous. Trimming left V 6 bases short and J 7 bases short, with 10 bases between. The CDR3 covers 11 residues. Looked up from germline, CDR1 is MDHEN and CDR2 is SYDVKM. In DNA, the CDR3 is TGTGCCAGCAGCCGTAGTAATGAGCAGTACTTC. It specifies CASSRSNEQYF. Based on the CDR3 plus reference TRBV28 and TRBJ2-7, the full variable domain is DVKVTQSSRYLVKRTGEKVFLECVQDMDHENMFWYRQDPGLGLRLIYFSYDVKMKEKGDIPEGYSVSREKKERFSLILESASTNQTSMYLCASSRSNEQYFGPGTRLTVT.

The rearrangement uses TRBV20-1 and TRBJ2-1, with unresolved D. Germline lookup yields CDR1 DFQATT and CDR2 SNEGSKA (reference sequence). The CDR3 is 11 residues long. The V end lost 0 bases, the J end lost 15 bases, and 12 bases lay between the germline ends. The CDR3 DNA follows: TGCAGTGCTAGAGACGGTTTGTTTCTGTTCTTC. This gives the protein CSARDGLFLFF.

This clonotype was found a few times. The CDR3 DNA is TGCAGCGTTAACGGGGGTTCTGGGGCCAACGTCCTGACTTTC. This translates into CSVNGGSGANVLTF. The chain employs TRBV29-1 and TRBJ2-6; weak D call: TRBD2 (6 bases). V lost 5 bases to trimming and J lost 1 base, with 9 bases between them. Germline-derived CDR1 and CDR2 are SQVTM and ANQGSEA. CDR3 size: 14 residues.

This clonotype was seen a few times. The V and J genes are TRBV7-2 and TRBJ1-4; tentatively, D is TRBD1 (6 bases). Trimming took 1 base from V and 5 from J, leaving 11 bases between them. The CDR3 extends over 15 amino acids. Per the germline V gene, CDR1 is SGHTA and CDR2 is FQGNSA. As DNA, the CDR3 is TGTGCCAGCAGCTTAGGGGGGACAAAGAATGAAAAACTGTTTTTT. This sequence encodes CASSLGGTKNEKLFF.

In this sample, this clonotype turned up many times. The V and J genes are TRBV5-1 and TRBJ2-1, with TRBD2 matching 11 bases. CDR1 is SGHRS and CDR2 is YFSETQ in the germline V gene. The CDR3 loop spans 15 amino acids. Trimming cost V 4 bases and J 3 bases; bases outside gene matches: 3. CDR3 bases: TGCGCCAGCAGCAGAGGGACTAGCGGCTACAATGAGCAGTTCTTC. Protein: CASSRGTSGYNEQFF.

V usage is TRBV20-1 and J usage is TRBJ2-3, with 9 positions matching TRBD2. CDR3 length equals 16 residues. In germline, CDR1 is DFQATT, CDR2 SNEGSKA (reference sequence). Germline trimming cut 2 bases from V and 0 bases from J; bases unmatched to any gene: 6. Written as DNA, the CDR3 is TGCAGTGCTAGATCCAGACTAGCGGCTAGCACAGATACGCAGTATTTT. This encodes CSARSRLAASTDTQYF.

This clonotype was counted a few times. This chain connects TRBV20-1 to TRBJ2-5; 10 bases align to TRBD2. The length of the CDR3 is 14 residues. Per germline, CDR1 DFQATT and CDR2 SNEGSKA (reference sequence). V shed 4 bases and J 3 bases; nucleotides not matched to a gene: 5. The CDR3 loop is CSATWTSGKETQYF. The CDR3 DNA reads as TGCAGTGCTACATGGACTAGCGGAAAAGAGACCCAGTACTTC.

The chain is built from TRBV15 and TRBJ2-2; D remains unclear. The germline CDR1 and CDR2 sequences are LNHNV and YYDKDF (reference sequence). The CDR3 consists of 15 residues. V shed 6 bases and J shed 5 bases, with 16 bases lying between them. CDR3 protein: CATSHEEVRTGELFF. CDR3 in DNA: TGTGCCACCAGTCACGAGGAAGTGCGGACCGGGGAGCTGTTTTTT. Variable domain in full (rest from reference TRBV15 and TRBJ2-2): DAMVIQNPRYQVTQFGKPVTLSCSQTLNHNVMYWYQQKSSQAPKLLFHYYDKDFNNEADTPDNFQSRRPNTSFCFLDIRSPGLGDTAMYLCATSHEEVRTGELFFGEGSRLTVL.

This chain links TRBV2 with TRBJ1-5; D ambiguous. With 0 bases removed from V and 7 bases from J, the gap between germline ends came to 10 bases. The CDR3 totals 14 residues. Germline CDR1 and CDR2: SNHLY and FYNNEI. This CDR3 is CASSEASVEQPQHF. The CDR3 DNA reads TGTGCCAGCAGTGAAGCGAGTGTGGAGCAGCCCCAGCATTTT.

This clonotype was seen a handful of times. The J gene is TRBJ2-2, the V gene TRBV5-1; TRBD2 might be the D (5 bases). Germline V gene sequence: CDR1 SGHRS, CDR2 YFSETQ. The CDR3 runs to 12 residues. The ends were cut back, 7 bases at V and 7 bases at J, with 11 bases in the middle. CDR3 nucleotides: TGCGCCAGCCGAGGGCCGCACGGGGAGCTGTTTTTT. Amino acids: CASRGPHGELFF.

The genes are TRBV9 and TRBJ2-2, with a tentative D call TRBD2 (6 bases). Germline CDR1 reads SGDLS; CDR2 reads YYNGEE. Trimming left V 4 bases short and J 8 bases short, with 18 bases between. This CDR3 is built from 15 residues. The CDR3 loop is CASSLTGTDYGELFF. The CDR3 DNA reads TGTGCCAGCAGCCTCACCGGGACTGACTATGGGGAGCTGTTTTTT.

The chain joins TRBV5-1 to TRBJ2-5, with 12 bases that match TRBD1. V shed 4 bases and J 5 bases; nucleotides not matched to a gene: 9. This CDR3 contains 16 residues. CDR1 is SGHRS, CDR2 YFSETQ, per germline. The CDR3 DNA sequence: TGCGCCAGCAGCCCATCCGGGACAGGGGGCGGCGAGACCCAGTACTTC. Translation: CASSPSGTGGGETQYF.

The chain recombines TRBV5-5 with TRBJ1-5; no clear D. V dropped 2 bases and J dropped 4 bases, with 13 bases sitting between them. There are 15 residues in the CDR3. CDR1 SGHKS and CDR2 YYEKEE come from the germline V gene (reference sequence). The CDR3 is CASSLIMAENQPQHF. In DNA form, the CDR3 reads TGTGCCAGCAGCTTAATAATGGCAGAAAATCAGCCCCAGCATTTT.

This rearrangement joins TRBV18 to TRBJ1-5; D is unresolved. This CDR3 comprises 16 residues. CDR1 and CDR2 (germline): KGHSH, LQKENI. Deletions cut 6 bases from V and 4 bases from J, with 19 bases between. The CDR3 reads CASSIEGGFENQPQHF. The CDR3 nucleotides read TGTGCCAGCTCGATAGAGGGTGGTTTTGAAAATCAGCCCCAGCATTTT.

This clonotype was recorded many times. The J gene is TRBJ2-1, the V gene TRBV12-3 or TRBV12-4; TRBD2 matches 9 bases. After removal of 6 bases from V and 4 bases from J, the junction contained 4 bases not matched to a gene. This CDR3 has 14 residues. CDR3 in DNA: TGTGCCAGCAGCTTTAGCGGGGGTTACAATGAGCAGTTCTTC. Residues: CASSFSGGYNEQFF.

The table lists this clonotype with a few counts. The chain uses TRBV4-2 and TRBJ2-7, with D possibly TRBD1 on 5 matching bases. Germline loops: CDR1 LGHNA, CDR2 YNFKEQ. The CDR3 contains 15 residues. The V gene lost 0 bases and the J gene lost 2 bases, with 11 bases spanning the gap. The DNA of the CDR3 is TGTGCCAGCAGCCAAGATTTCCAGGGTCCCTACGAGCAGTACTTC. It is translated as CASSQDFQGPYEQYF.

This clonotype came up a few times. V gene TRBV5-6 combines with J gene TRBJ2-7; a weak D match, TRBD1 (8 bases). Deletions cut 2 bases from V and 2 bases from J, with 20 bases between. Germline loops: CDR1 SGHDT, CDR2 YYEEEE. The CDR3 sequence is 17 residues long. For the CDR3, the DNA is TGTGCCAGCAGCTTTCTCCGATGGACAGGGAGGGCCTACGAGCAGTACTTC. Encoded protein: CASSFLRWTGRAYEQYF.

This clonotype was detected a few times. The chain employs TRBV7-6 and TRBJ2-1, with D perhaps given as TRBD1 or TRBD2 (5 bases each). Trimming removed 5 bases from V and 3 bases from J, with 14 bases in between. The CDR3 loop spans 15 amino acids. Germline lookup yields CDR1 SGHVS and CDR2 FNYEAQ. CDR3 amino acids: CASSTREFSYNEQFF. In DNA, the CDR3 is TGTGCCAGCAGCACCAGGGAGTTCAGCTACAATGAGCAGTTCTTC.